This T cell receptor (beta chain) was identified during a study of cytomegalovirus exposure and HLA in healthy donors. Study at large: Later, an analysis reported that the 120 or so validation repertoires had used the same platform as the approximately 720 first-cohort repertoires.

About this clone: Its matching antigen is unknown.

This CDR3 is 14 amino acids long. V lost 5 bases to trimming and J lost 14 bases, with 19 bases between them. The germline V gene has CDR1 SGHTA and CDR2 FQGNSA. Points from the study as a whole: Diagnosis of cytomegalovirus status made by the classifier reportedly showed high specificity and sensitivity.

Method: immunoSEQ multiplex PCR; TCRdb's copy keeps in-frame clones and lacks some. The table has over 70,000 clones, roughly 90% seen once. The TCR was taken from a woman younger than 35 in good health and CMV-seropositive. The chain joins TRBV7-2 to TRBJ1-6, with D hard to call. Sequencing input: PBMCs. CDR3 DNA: TGTGCCAGCAGCGATAGACGGGATCATTCGGCCCTCCACTTT. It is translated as CASSDRRDHSALHF.